This T cell receptor beta chain was identified during a study of early T cells in non-severe SARS-CoV-2 infection. Across the whole study: Sequencing input comprised bulk RNA from unsorted whole blood; chain pairing was not available.

This CDR3 has 16 residues. Germline V gives CDR1 SGHAT, CDR2 FQNNGV. Trimming took 1 base from V and 0 from J; bases not matched to a gene: 4. This clonotype has a count of ten or more. Its specificity is unknown. Study-wide results and limits: A preference for anti-spike CD8 responses marked VDJdb matching, which missed private and CD4 specificities.

Individual cDNA molecules were tagged with unique molecular identifiers. TCRdb ran MiXCR on the 5' RACE reads and lists one entry per CDR3 protein. The sample lists about 49,000 distinct CDR3 sequences, about 6% occurring once. The chain has TRBV11-2 and TRBJ2-3; 7 nucleotides align to TRBD1. This sample comprised whole blood, obtained at baseline. The clonotype comes from an adult who was a healthcare worker with PCR-confirmed SARS-CoV-2 infection or an uninfected control (not recorded which). The CDR3: CASSLVPGQSTDTQYF. The CDR3 DNA reads TGTGCCAGCAGCTTAGTACCGGGACAGAGCACAGATACGCAGTATTTT. The full variable domain, with the rest looked up from reference TRBV11-2 and TRBJ2-3, is EAGVAQSPRYKIIEKRQSVAFWCNPISGHATLYWYQQILGQGPKLLIQFQNNGVVDDSQLPKDRFSAERLKGVDSTLKIQPAKLEDSAVYLCASSLVPGQSTDTQYFGPGTRLTVL.